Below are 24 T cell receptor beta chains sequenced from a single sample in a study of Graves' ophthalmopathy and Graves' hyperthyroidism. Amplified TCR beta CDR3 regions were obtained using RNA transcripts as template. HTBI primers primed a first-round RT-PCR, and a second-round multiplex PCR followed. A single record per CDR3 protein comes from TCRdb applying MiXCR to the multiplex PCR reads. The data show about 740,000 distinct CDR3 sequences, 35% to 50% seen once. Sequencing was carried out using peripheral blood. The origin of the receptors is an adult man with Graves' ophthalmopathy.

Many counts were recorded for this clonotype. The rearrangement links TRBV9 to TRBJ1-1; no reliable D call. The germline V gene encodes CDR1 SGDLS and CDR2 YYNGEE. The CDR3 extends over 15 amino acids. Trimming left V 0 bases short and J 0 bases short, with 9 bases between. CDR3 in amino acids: CASSVGPAVNTEAFF. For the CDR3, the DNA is TGTGCCAGCAGCGTAGGACCGGCAGTGAACACTGAAGCTTTCTTT.

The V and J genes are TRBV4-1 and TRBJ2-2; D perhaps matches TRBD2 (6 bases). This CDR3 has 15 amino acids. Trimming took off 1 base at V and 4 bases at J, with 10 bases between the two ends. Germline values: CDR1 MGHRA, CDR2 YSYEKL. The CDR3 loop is CASSQVGGSTGELFF. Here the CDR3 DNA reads TGCGCCAGCAGCCAAGTTGGAGGGTCCACCGGGGAGCTGTTTTTT.

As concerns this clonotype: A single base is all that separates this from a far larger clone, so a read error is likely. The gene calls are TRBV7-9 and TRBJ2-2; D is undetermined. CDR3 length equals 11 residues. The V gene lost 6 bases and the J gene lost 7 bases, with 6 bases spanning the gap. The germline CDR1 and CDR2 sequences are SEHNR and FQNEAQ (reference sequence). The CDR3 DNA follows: TGTGCCAGCAGTGGGGTCGGGGAGCTGTTTTTT. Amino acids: CASSGVGELFF. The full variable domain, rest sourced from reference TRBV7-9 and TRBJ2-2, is DTGVSQNPRHKITKRGQNVTFRCDPISEHNRLYWYRQTLGQGPEFLTYFQNEAQLEKSRLLSDRFSAERPKGSFSTLEIQRTEQGDSAMYLCASSGVGELFFGEGSRLTVL.

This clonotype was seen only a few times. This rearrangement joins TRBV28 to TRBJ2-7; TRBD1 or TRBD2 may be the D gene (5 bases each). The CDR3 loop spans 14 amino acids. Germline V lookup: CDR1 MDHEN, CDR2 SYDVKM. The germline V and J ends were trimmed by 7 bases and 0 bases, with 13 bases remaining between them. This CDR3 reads CASKPGRSSYEQYF. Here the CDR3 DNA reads TGTGCCAGCAAACCGGGACGGAGCTCCTACGAGCAGTACTTC.

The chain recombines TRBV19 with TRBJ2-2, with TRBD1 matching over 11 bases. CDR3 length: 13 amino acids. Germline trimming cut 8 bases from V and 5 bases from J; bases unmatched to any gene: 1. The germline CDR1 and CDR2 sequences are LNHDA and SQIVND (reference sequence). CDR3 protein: CASWDRGTGELFF. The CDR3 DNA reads TGTGCCAGTTGGGACAGGGGGACCGGGGAGCTGTTTTTT.

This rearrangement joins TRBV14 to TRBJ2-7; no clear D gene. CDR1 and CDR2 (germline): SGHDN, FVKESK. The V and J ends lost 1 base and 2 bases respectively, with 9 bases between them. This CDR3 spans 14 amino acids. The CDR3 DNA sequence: TGTGCCAGCAGCCAAGTCCACGGCCCCTACGAGCAGTACTTC. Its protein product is CASSQVHGPYEQYF.

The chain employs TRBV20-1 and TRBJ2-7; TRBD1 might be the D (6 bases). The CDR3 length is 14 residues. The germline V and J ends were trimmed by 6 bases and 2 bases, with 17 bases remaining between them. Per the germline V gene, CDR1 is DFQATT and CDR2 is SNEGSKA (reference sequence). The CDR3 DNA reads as TGCAGTGCGCGTACCGGGACACCTCCCTACGAGCAGTACTTC. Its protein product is CSARTGTPPYEQYF.

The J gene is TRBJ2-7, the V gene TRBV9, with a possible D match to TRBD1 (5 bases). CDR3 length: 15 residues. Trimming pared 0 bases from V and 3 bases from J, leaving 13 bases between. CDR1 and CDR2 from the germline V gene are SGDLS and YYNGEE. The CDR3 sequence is CASSVAWQGDYEQYF. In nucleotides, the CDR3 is TGTGCCAGCAGCGTAGCCTGGCAGGGCGACTACGAGCAGTACTTC.

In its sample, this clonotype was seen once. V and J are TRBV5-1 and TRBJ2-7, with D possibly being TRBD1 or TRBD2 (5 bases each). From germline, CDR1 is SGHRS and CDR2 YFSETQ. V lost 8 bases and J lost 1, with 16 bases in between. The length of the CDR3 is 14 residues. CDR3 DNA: TGCGCCAGTAACCCGGGGCCCCAATCCTACGAGCAGTACTTC. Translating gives CASNPGPQSYEQYF.

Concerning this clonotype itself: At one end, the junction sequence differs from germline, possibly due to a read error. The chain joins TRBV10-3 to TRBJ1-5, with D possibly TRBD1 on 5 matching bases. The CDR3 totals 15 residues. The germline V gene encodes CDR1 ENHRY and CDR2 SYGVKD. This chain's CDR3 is CASSYMRGGDQPQHF. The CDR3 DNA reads TGTGCCAGCAGTTACATGAGGGGAGGAGATCAGCCCCAGCATTTT.

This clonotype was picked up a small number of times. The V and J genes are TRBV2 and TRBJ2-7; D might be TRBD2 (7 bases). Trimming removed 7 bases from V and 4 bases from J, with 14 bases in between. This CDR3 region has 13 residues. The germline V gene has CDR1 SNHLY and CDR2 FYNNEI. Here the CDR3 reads CASKGGGPYEQYF. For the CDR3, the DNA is TGTGCCAGCAAGGGGGGAGGGCCTTACGAGCAGTACTTC.

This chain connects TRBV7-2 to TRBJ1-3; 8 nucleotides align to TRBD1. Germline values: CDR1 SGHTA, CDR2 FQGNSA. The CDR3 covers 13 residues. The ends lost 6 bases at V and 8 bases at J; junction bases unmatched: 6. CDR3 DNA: TGTGCCAGCAGTTTCGACAGGGGATACACCATATATTTT. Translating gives CASSFDRGYTIYF.

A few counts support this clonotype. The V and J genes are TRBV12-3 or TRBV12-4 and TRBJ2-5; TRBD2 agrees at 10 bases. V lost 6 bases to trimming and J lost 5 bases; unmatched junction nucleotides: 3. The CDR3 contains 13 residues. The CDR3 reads CASRSSGGETQYF. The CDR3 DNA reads TGTGCCAGCAGGTCTAGCGGGGGTGAGACCCAGTACTTC.

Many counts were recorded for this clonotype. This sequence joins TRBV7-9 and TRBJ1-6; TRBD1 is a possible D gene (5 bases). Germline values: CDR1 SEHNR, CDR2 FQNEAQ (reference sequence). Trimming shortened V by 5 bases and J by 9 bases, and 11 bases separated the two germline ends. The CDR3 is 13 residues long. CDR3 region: CASSPRQISPLHF. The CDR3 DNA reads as TGTGCCAGCAGCCCAAGACAGATTTCACCCCTCCACTTT.

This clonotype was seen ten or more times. The CDR3 DNA reads as TGTGCCAGCAAGTTACTAAAGGAGGGACTGTTTTTT. This encodes CASKLLKEGLFF. The chain has TRBV2 and TRBJ1-4, with D unresolved. This CDR3 has 12 residues. Deletions cut 7 bases from V and 13 bases from J, with 16 bases between. Germline loops: CDR1 SNHLY, CDR2 FYNNEI.

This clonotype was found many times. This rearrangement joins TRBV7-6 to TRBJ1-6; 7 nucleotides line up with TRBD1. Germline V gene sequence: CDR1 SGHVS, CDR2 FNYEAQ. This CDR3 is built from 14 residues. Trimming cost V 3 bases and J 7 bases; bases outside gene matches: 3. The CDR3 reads CASSLGQINSPLHF. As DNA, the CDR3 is TGTGCCAGCAGCTTGGGACAGATAAATTCACCCCTCCACTTT.

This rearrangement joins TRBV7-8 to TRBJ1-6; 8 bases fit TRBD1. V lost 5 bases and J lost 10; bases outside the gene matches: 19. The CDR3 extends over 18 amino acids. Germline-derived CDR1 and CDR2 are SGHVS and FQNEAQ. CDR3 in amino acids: CASSPTGTGMAGESPLHF. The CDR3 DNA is TGTGCCAGCAGCCCCACCGGGACAGGCATGGCAGGAGAGTCACCCCTCCACTTT.

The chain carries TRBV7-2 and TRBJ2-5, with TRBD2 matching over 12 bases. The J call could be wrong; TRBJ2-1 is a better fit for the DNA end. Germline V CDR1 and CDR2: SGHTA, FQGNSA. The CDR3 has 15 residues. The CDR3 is CASSQEASGRDEQFF. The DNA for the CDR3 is TGTGCCAGCAGCCAAGAGGCTAGCGGGAGGGATGAGCAGTTCTTC.

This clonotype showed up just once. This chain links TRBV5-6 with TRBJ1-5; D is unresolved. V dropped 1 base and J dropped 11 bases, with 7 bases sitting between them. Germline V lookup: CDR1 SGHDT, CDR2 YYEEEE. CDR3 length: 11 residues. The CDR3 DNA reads TGTGCCAGCAGCTTGAGAGAGACCCAGCATTTT. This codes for CASSLRETQHF. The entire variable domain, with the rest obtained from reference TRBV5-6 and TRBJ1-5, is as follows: DAGVTQSPTHLIKTRGQQVTLRCSPKSGHDTVSWYQQALGQGPQFIFQYYEEEERQRGNFPDRFSGHQFPNYSSELNVNALLLGDSALYLCASSLRETQHFGDGTRLSIL.

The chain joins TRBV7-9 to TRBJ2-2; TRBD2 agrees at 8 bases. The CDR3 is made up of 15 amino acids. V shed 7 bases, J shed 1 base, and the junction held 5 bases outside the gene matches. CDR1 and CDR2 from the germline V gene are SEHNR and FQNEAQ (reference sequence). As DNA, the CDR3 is TGTGCCAGCATCGGGGGGGGGCTGAACACCGGGGAGCTGTTTTTT. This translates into CASIGGGLNTGELFF.

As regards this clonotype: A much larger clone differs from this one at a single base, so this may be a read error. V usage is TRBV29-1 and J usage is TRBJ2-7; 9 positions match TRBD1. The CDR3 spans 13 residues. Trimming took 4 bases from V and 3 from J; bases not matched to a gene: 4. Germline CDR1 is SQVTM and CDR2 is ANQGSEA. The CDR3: CSVGTGADYEQYF. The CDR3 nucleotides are TGCAGCGTTGGGACAGGGGCTGACTACGAGCAGTACTTC.

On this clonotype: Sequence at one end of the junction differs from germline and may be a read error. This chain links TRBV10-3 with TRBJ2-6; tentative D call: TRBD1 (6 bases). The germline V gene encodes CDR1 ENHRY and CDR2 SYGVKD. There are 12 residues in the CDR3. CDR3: CAISAGVNVLTF. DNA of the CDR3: TGTGCCATCAGTGCAGGGGTCAACGTCCTGACTTTC.

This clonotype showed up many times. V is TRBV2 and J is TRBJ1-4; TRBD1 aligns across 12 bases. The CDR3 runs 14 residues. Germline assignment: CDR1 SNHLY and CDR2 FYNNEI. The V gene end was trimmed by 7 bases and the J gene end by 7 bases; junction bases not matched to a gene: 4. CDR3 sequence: CASNWDRGPEKLFF. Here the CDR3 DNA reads TGTGCCAGCAATTGGGACAGGGGGCCTGAAAAACTGTTTTTT.

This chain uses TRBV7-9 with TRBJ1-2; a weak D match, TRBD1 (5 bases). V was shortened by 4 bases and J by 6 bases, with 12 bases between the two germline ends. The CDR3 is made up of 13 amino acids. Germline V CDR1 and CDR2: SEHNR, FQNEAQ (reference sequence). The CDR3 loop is CASSSPGGHGYTF. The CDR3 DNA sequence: TGTGCCAGCAGCTCACCTGGGGGTCATGGCTACACCTTC.